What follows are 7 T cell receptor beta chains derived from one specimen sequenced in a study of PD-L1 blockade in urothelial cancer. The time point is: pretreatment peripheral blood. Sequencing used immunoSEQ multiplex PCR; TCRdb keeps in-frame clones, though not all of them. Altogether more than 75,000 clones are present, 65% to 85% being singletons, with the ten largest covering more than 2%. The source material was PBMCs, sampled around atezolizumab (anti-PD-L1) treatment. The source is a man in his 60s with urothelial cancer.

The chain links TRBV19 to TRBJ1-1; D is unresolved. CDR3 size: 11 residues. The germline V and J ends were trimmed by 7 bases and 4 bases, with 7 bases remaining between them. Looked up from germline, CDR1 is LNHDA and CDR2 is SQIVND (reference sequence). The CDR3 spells CASNYRTEAFF. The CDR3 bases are TGTGCCAGTAATTATCGCACTGAAGCTTTCTTT. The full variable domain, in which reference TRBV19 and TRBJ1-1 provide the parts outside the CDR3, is DGGITQSPKYLFRKEGQNVTLSCEQNLNHDAMYWYRQDPGQGLRLIYYSQIVNDFQKGDIAEGYSVSREKKESFPLTVTSAQKNPTAFYLCASNYRTEAFFGQGTRLTVV.

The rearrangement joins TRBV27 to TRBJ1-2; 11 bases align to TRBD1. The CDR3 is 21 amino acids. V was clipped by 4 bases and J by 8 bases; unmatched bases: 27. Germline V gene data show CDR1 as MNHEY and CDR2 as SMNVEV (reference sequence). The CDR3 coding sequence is TGTGCCAGCAGTTCGCTTGGACAGGGGGCAAGGTCACCGTCTGGGGAGACGGGCTACACCTTC. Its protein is CASSSLGQGARSPSGETGYTF.

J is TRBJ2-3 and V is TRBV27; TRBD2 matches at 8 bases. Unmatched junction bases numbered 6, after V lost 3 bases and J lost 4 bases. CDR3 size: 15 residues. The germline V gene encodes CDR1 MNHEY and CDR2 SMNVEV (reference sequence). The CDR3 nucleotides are TGTGCCAGCAGTTTCGTCGGGAGGGCGCCAGATACGCAGTATTTT. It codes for CASSFVGRAPDTQYF.

The CDR3 DNA is TGTGCCAGCAGTTTCGACAGCTTATACGAGCAGTACTTC. This codes for CASSFDSLYEQYF. The chain has TRBV6-6 and TRBJ2-7, with D possibly TRBD1 on 5 matching bases. With 4 bases removed from V and 4 bases from J, the gap between germline ends came to 11 bases. CDR1 is MNHNY, CDR2 SVGAGI, per germline (reference sequence). CDR3 length: 13 amino acids.

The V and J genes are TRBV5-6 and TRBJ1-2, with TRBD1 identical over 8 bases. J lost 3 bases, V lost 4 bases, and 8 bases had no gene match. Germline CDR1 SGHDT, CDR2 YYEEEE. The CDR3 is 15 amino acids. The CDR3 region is CASSGAGGSDYGYTF. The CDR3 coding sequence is TGTGCCAGCAGCGGGGCAGGGGGCTCCGACTATGGCTACACCTTC.

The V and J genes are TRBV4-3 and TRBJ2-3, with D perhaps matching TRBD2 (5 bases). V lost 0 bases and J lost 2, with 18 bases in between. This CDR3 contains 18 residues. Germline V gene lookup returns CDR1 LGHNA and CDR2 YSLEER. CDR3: CASSQDKRTLTPTDTQYF. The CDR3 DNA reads TGCGCCAGCAGCCAAGATAAACGGACTCTCACCCCCACAGATACGCAGTATTTT.

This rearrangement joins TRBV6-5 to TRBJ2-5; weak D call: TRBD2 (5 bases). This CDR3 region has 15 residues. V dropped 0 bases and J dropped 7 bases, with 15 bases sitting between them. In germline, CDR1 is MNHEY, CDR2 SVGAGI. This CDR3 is CASSYSMGAPGTQYF. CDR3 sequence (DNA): TGTGCCAGCAGTTACTCGATGGGAGCGCCAGGGACCCAGTACTTC.